This T cell receptor (beta chain) originates from a study of CD8+CD57+ T cells in acquired aplastic anemia (dated by TCRdb to 2016 to 2018). Broadly, across the study: A mean of 3.2 ug of DNA, ranging from roughly 0.19 to 27.4 ug, was extracted from sorted CD4+ and CD8+ cells. CD8+CD57+ expansion was defined as a frequency above the mean frequency observed in healthy subjects.

Profiling of TCR beta VDJ combinations and CDR3 sequences used genomic DNA as the template. TCR repertoire sequencing was run on an Illumina HiSeq 2000. The source study handled its data this way. TRBV/TRBJ rearrangement plots, CDR3 size and DJ length profiles, and Simpson's diversity index were used to assess repertoires. The most abundant DNA sequence in the deep sequencing data was taken as the immunodominant clone. CDR3 amino acid sequences were checked for sharing between subjects and were compared against published repertoires and the VDJdb database. The raw public reads went through TCRdb reprocessing: fastp at Q25, MiXCR clone calling, in-frame beta chains kept. CDR3 protein sequences are deduplicated, and each keeps its most common genes and DNA. The V and J calls were determined by TCRdb, not by the authors. In this sample the table shows 200,000 or so distinct CDR3 sequences, 40% to 50% of which occur a single time. Jointly, the top ten make up around a tenth of the sample.

Overall study results and their limits: Some 30 CD8+ CDR3 sequences were shared between patients and controls but appeared highly expressed in patients and within their immunodominant clones. CD8+ Simpson's diversity did not differ significantly between patients and healthy controls (P=0.060).

About this clonotype: This receptor's antigen is unknown. No quality values exist for individual bases; no much larger clone is one base distant.

Patients chosen for sequencing had shown expansion of CD8+CD57+ cells by flow cytometry. Every patient had severe acquired aplastic anemia, diagnosed using the International Study of Aplastic Anemia and Agranulocytosis and Camitta criteria. At the time blood was sampled, none of the patients had received any therapy. TCR repertoires of sorted CD4+ and CD8+ blood T cells from severe aplastic anemia patients and healthy subjects were deep-sequenced in the study. In the USA, patient enrollment took place under clinicaltrials.gov protocols 00001620, 01623167, 00001397, 00071045, 00081523 and 00961064. Ficoll-Paque density gradient centrifugation was used to isolate peripheral blood mononuclear cells. Before DNA extraction, CD4+ and CD8+ T cells were sorted with FACS or magnetic beads. Material: sorted CD4+, CD8+, or CD8+CD57+ T cells (not recorded which) from PBMCs. The TCR comes from a human donor with aplastic anemia.

This receptor has the CDR3 CASSSDSYQPQHF. The DNA sequence is given as TGTGCCAGCAGCTCTGACAGTTATCAGCCCCAGCATTTT. Recombination linked TRBV7-9 to TRBJ1-5; the best D guess is TRBD1, with 5 bases matching. V gives up 4 bases and J gives up 5 bases, and the segment between their germline ends measures 9 bases. The CDR3 sequence holds 13 residues, the cysteine and phenylalanine included. The read is trimmed to its CDR3 DNA, 39 bases read in frame from base 1. According to the germline V gene (reference sequence), CDR1 reads SEHNR and CDR2 reads FQNEAQ. Extended through the reference TRBV7-9 and TRBJ1-5 proteins, this CDR3 yields the full variable domain: DTGVSQNPRHKITKRGQNVTFRCDPISEHNRLYWYRQTLGQGPEFLTYFQNEAQLEKSRLLSDRFSAERPKGSFSTLEIQRTEQGDSAMYLCASSSDSYQPQHFGDGTRLSIL.